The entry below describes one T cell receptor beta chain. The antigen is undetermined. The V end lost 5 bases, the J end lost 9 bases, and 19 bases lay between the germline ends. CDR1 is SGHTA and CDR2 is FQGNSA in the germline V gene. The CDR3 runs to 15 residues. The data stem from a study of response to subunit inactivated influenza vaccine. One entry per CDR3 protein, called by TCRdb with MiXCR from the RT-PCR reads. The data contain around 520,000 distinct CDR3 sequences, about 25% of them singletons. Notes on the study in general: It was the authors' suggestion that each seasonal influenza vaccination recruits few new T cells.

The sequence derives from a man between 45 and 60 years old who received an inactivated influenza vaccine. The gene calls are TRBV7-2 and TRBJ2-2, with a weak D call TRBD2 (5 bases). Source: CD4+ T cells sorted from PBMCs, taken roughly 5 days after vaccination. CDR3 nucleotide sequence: TGTGCCAGCAGCCCTCGGGATCATATGCGATGGGAGCTGTTTTTT. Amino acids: CASSPRDHMRWELFF. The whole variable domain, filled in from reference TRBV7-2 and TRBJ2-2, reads GAGVSQSPSNKVTEKGKDVELRCDPISGHTALYWYRQSLGQGLEFLIYFQGNSAPDKSGLPSDRFSAERTGGSVSTLTIQRTQQEDSAVYLCASSPRDHMRWELFFGEGSRLTVL.